A selection of T cell receptor beta chains follows, all from one sample in a study of blood T cell repertoires in COVID-19. Clones were sequenced by immunoSEQ multiplex PCR, and TCRdb holds only the in-frame ones, with some missing. The sample holds 60,000 to 90,000 clones, approximately 79% seen once. The sample was peripheral blood. Receptors originate from a human donor with acute or convalescent COVID-19. The donor label of this sample is uncertain. Each CDR3 is given with its conserved first and last residue.

V gene	J gene	CDR3 protein
TRBV14	TRBJ2-1	CASSPRQRGYNEQFF
TRBV6-2/TRBV6-3	TRBJ2-7	CASSYPPGLAGSYEQYF
TRBV6-2/TRBV6-3	TRBJ1-5	CASSLKMPGTVYSNQPQHF
TRBV5-1	TRBJ2-7	CASSWDGTLSYEQYF
TRBV7-8	TRBJ1-1	CASSNRQTNTEAFF
TRBV7-2	TRBJ2-7	CASRLAGGPYYEQYF
TRBV6-4	TRBJ2-1	CASSEGGSRYNEQFF
TRBV28	TRBJ2-2	CASSLGGNTGELFF
TRBV20-1	TRBJ2-1	CSASTGLALFSYNEQFF
TRBV5-6	TRBJ2-7	CASSLYSGGASEQYF